This is a list of T cell receptor beta chains from one sample in a study of response to subunit inactivated influenza vaccine. MiXCR, run by TCRdb on the RT-PCR reads, gives a single entry per CDR3 protein. The data show about 780,000 distinct CDR3 sequences, around 20% seen once. Source: PBMCs from blood, taken roughly 5 days after vaccination. These receptors were taken from a man aged 50 to 59 who received an inactivated influenza vaccine. The CDR3 runs from the conserved cysteine through the conserved F or W. Fields, in order: V gene, clone size, J gene, D gene, CDR3 DNA, CDR3 protein. A D gene is named only where the DNA matches it firmly. Size tells how often a clone was seen (once, few, many) or the class of an expanded clone, and some rows leave it out.

TRBV12-3/TRBV12-4,few,TRBJ1-4,TRBD1,TGTGCCAGCAGTTCGGGACAGGGGCCCCAAGGGGGACTGTTTTTT,CASSSGQGPQGGLFF
TRBV20-1,few,TRBJ2-3,.,TGCAGTGCTAGTGTCCGGGCAGATACGCAGTATTTT,CSASVRADTQYF
TRBV20-1,few,TRBJ1-6,.,TGCAGTGCCAAGGGCCGATTAAATTCACCCCTCCACTTT,CSAKGRLNSPLHF
TRBV13,.,TRBJ2-3,.,TGTGCCAGCAGCCCCCCCCAGGGGGGGGACACAGATACGCAGTATTTT,CASSPPQGGDTDTQYF
TRBV7-9,.,TRBJ2-7,TRBD2,TGTGCCAGCAGGCCCGGACTAGCTGAAACCTACGAGCAGTACTTC,CASRPGLAETYEQYF
TRBV12-3/TRBV12-4,.,TRBJ2-1,TRBD1,TGTGCCAGCAGTTCCCTGGGCGGGGACAGGGATTACAATGAGCAGTTCTTC,CASSSLGGDRDYNEQFF
TRBV11-2,many,TRBJ1-1,.,TGTGCCAGCAGCTTAGATTCAGGCACTGAAGCTTTCTTT,CASSLDSGTEAFF
TRBV5-6,.,TRBJ2-7,.,TGTGCCAGCAGCCATCCAGCGGTAGATGTGGGGTACGAGCAGTACTTC,CASSHPAVDVGYEQYF
TRBV7-2,few,TRBJ2-1,TRBD2,TGTGCCAGCAGTTACCAGGCGGGCGGCGGGAGGGATGAGCAGTTCTTC,CASSYQAGGGRDEQFF
TRBV5-1,.,TRBJ2-3,.,TGCGCCAGCAGCTTAACCGGACGCCAGCCAGATACGCAGTATTTT,CASSLTGRQPDTQYF
TRBV29-1,few,TRBJ2-7,TRBD1,TGCAGCGTGACGTACGGGACAGGGGGGTTAGGGCAGTACTTC,CSVTYGTGGLGQYF
TRBV4-2,few,TRBJ1-2,.,TGTGCCAGCAGCCAAGACGGGACCTATGGCTACACCTTC,CASSQDGTYGYTF
TRBV10-3,once,TRBJ2-3,TRBD2,TGTGCCATCAGTGACGGGACTAGCGGGACCACAGATACGCAGTATTTT,CAISDGTSGTTDTQYF
TRBV12-3/TRBV12-4,few,TRBJ2-2,TRBD2,TGTGCCAGCAGCGTAGACTCGGGACTAAACACCGGGGAGCTGTTTTTT,CASSVDSGLNTGELFF
TRBV20-1,many,TRBJ2-5,.,TGCAGTGCGATCCGGGAGTACCAAGAGACCCAGTACTTC,CSAIREYQETQYF
TRBV7-2,few,TRBJ2-1,TRBD1,TGTGCCAGCAGCTCATCACGACAGGGGGCATACAATGAGCAGTTCTTC,CASSSSRQGAYNEQFF
TRBV12-3/TRBV12-4,many,TRBJ2-2,TRBD2,TGTGCCAGCAGTCCTCGACTAGCGGGGACCGGGGAGCTGTTTTTT,CASSPRLAGTGELFF
TRBV28,few,TRBJ1-6,.,TGTGCCAGCAGTTTGTGGGACCCTAAGAATTCACCCCTCCACTTT,CASSLWDPKNSPLHF
TRBV4-3,.,TRBJ1-5,.,TGCGCCAGCAGCCAAGTTTATGACAACAATCAGCCCCAGCATTTT,CASSQVYDNNQPQHF
TRBV29-1,.,TRBJ2-1,TRBD1,TGCAGCGGGCGAACCGGGACAGGTTCCTACAATGAGCAGTTCTTC,CSGRTGTGSYNEQFF
TRBV2,.,TRBJ2-1,.,TGTGCCAGCAGGGACCCTACACGTGAGCAGTTCTTC,CASRDPTREQFF
TRBV20-1,.,TRBJ2-7,.,TGCAGTGCTAGAGATGACCCAACTAGCTCCGAGCAGTACTTC,CSARDDPTSSEQYF
TRBV7-2,few,TRBJ2-1,TRBD2,TGTGCCAGCAGCTTCGGACTAGCTGTTAATGAGCAGTTCTTC,CASSFGLAVNEQFF
TRBV12-3/TRBV12-4,many,TRBJ1-6,.,TGTGCCAGCAGTTTTGATAGAAATAATTCACCCCTCCACTTT,CASSFDRNNSPLHF
TRBV7-2,.,TRBJ1-1,TRBD1,TGTGCCAGCAGCATCACAGGGGGCAGCACTGAAGCTTTCTTT,CASSITGGSTEAFF
TRBV5-1,many,TRBJ2-3,TRBD2,TGTGCCAGCAGTTTACTAGCGGGGGGCACAGATACGCAGTATTTT,CASSLLAGGTDTQYF
TRBV7-2,.,TRBJ2-3,.,TGTGCCAGCAGCTTAGGGGGGTTTGATACGCAGTATTTT,CASSLGGFDTQYF
TRBV12-3/TRBV12-4,many,TRBJ2-2,.,TGTGCCAGCAGCGGCGTGAGCACCGGGGAGCTGTTTTTT,CASSGVSTGELFF
TRBV4-2,few,TRBJ2-7,TRBD2,TGTGCCAGCAGCGGTAGCGGGATCGGGTCCTACGAGCAGTACTTC,CASSGSGIGSYEQYF
TRBV20-1,.,TRBJ2-1,TRBD2,TGCAGTGCTAGCCACCTCGGAAGCGGGAGATACAATGAGCAGTTCTTC,CSASHLGSGRYNEQFF
TRBV5-1,.,TRBJ1-5,TRBD1,TGCGCCAGCAGCGCCGGGACAGGTTTCAATCAGCCCCAGCATTTT,CASSAGTGFNQPQHF
TRBV6-2/TRBV6-3,.,TRBJ1-1,TRBD1,TGTGCCAGCAGTCGACTTGGGACAGTCCTTTTTGAAGCTTTCTTT,CASSRLGTVLFEAFF
TRBV5-1,few,TRBJ2-6,.,TGCGCCAGCAGCTTGGTTGGGGAAGGCTCTGGGGCCAACGTCCTGACTTTC,CASSLVGEGSGANVLTF
TRBV20-1,.,TRBJ2-4,.,TGCAGTGCTAGTGTGGGAAAAAACATTCAGTACTTC,CSASVGKNIQYF
TRBV29-1,.,TRBJ2-3,.,TGCAGCGCTGGGCGGCGGGATACGCAGTATTTT,CSAGRRDTQYF
TRBV7-8,.,TRBJ1-1,.,TGTGCCAGCAGCTTAGGGACACTCTACACTGAAGCTTTCTTT,CASSLGTLYTEAFF
TRBV7-8,.,TRBJ1-2,.,TGTGCCAGCAGCTTAGGAGGGAGCACAGCTAACTATGGCTACACCTTC,CASSLGGSTANYGYTF
TRBV20-1,.,TRBJ1-1,.,TGCAGTGCTCCGAGGGGATCAAGAATTAACACTGAAGCTTTCTTT,CSAPRGSRINTEAFF
TRBV29-1,many,TRBJ1-1,TRBD1,TGCAGCGCACAGGGGATACCTGAAGCTTTCTTT,CSAQGIPEAFF